This T cell receptor beta chain originates from a study of T cell repertoires in cytomegalovirus infection. About the study: Well-studied HLA-B-restricted epitopes and recently identified HLA-C-restricted epitopes of CMV were both used in the study.

CDR3 size: 16 residues. J lost 6 bases, V lost 0 bases, and 7 bases had no gene match. Per the germline V gene, CDR1 is SGHDT and CDR2 is YYEEEE. Overall study findings and caveats: Dominant in the ex vivo response were TCR beta clonotypes restricted by HLA-C and specific for CMV.

Worth noting for this clonotype: Its antigen is as yet unknown.

TCRdb fed the reads into MiXCR, producing one record per CDR3 protein. The sample has some 940,000 distinct CDR3 sequences, around 32% seen once. The sequencing here drew on cultured CD8+ T cells from PBMCs, taken from culture after CMV antigen stimulation. The receptor's source is a human donor in good health (CMV status not recorded). Some clones in this sample may be carry-over from other donors' samples. This chain connects TRBV5-6 to TRBJ2-1, with TRBD1 matching 9 bases. In DNA form, the CDR3 reads TGTGCCAGCAGCTTGGGGACAGGGGTGATCGGCAATGAGCAGTTCTTC. This encodes CASSLGTGVIGNEQFF.